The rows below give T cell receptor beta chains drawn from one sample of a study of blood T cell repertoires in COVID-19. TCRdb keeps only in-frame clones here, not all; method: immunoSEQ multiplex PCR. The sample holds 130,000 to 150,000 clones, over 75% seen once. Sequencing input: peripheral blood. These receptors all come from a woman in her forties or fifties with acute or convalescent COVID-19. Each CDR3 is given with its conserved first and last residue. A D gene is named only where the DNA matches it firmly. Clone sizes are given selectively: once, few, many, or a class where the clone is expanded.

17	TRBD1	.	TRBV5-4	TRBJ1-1	CASSFRDRGRGKTEAFF	TGTGCCAGCAGCTTCCGGGACAGGGGAAGGGGGAAGACTGAAGCTTTCTTT
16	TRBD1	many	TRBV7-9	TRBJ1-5	CASSSSGTGGIQPQHF	TGTGCCAGCAGCTCCTCCGGGACAGGGGGCATTCAGCCCCAGCATTTT
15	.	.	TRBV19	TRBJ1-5	CATNNGLNFNQPQHF	TGTGCCACTAATAACGGACTCAATTTTAATCAGCCCCAGCATTTT
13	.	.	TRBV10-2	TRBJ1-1	CASSDTAIGEAFF	TGCGCCAGCAGTGACACGGCTATCGGGGAAGCTTTCTTT
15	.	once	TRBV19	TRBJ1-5	CASSPVRLSNQPQHF	TGTGCCAGTAGCCCCGTGAGGCTTAGCAATCAGCCCCAGCATTTT
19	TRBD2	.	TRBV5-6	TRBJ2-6	CASSLDLVAGGLGANVLTF	TGTGCCAGCAGCTTGGATTTGGTAGCGGGGGGTCTTGGGGCCAACGTCCTGACTTTC
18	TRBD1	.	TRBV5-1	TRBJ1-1	CASSSTPGTVGVNTEAFF	TGCGCCAGCAGCTCAACACCCGGGACAGTTGGAGTTAACACTGAAGCTTTCTTT
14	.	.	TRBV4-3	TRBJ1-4	CASSQGLAVEKLFF	TGCGCCAGCAGCCAAGGTTTGGCAGTTGAAAAACTGTTTTTT
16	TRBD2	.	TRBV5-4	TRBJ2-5	CASSLPDGGAGETQYF	TGTGCCAGCAGCTTGCCGGACGGGGGGGCCGGAGAGACCCAGTACTTC
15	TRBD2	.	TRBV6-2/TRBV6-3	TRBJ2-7	CASSTRAGDSYEQYF	TGTGCCAGCAGCACACGGGCGGGGGATTCCTACGAGCAGTACTTC
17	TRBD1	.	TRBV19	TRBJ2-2	CASSTGPGQGNTGELFF	TGTGCCAGTAGTACGGGGCCGGGACAGGGCAACACCGGGGAGCTGTTTTTT
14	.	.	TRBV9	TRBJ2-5	CASSTSGSWETQYF	TGTGCCAGCAGCACCTCGGGGTCTTGGGAGACCCAGTACTTC
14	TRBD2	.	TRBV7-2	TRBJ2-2	CASSPLAGAGELFF	TGTGCCAGCAGCCCCCTCGCGGGGGCCGGGGAGCTGTTTTTT
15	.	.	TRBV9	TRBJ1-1	CASSVGTAVNTEAFF	TGTGCCAGCAGCGTAGGGACAGCAGTGAACACTGAAGCTTTCTTT
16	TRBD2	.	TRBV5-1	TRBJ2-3	CASSFGLADSTDTQYF	TGCGCCAGCAGCTTTGGACTAGCGGATAGCACAGATACGCAGTATTTT
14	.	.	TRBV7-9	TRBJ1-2	CASSFVRSDYGYTF	TGTGCCAGCAGCTTTGTCCGTTCGGACTATGGCTACACCTTC
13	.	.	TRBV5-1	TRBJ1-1	CASSFATDTEAFF	TGCGCCAGCAGCTTTGCGACAGACACTGAAGCTTTCTTT
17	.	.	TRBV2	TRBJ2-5	CASSLSTGLGGQETQYF	TGTGCCAGCAGCCTATCAACAGGGCTCGGGGGGCAAGAGACCCAGTACTTC